The T cell receptor beta chain under discussion was sequenced for a study of T cell responses to AZD1222 COVID-19 vaccine. V lost 3 bases and J lost 0; bases outside the gene matches: 4. This CDR3 is built from 16 residues. Germline V lookup: CDR1 ENHRY, CDR2 SYGVKD. On this clone: What it recognizes is unknown.

Data came from immunoSEQ multiplex PCR; TCRdb stores just in-frame clones and leaves some out. The table includes 150,000 or so clones, roughly 88% detected once. General study findings and limits: It was only a handful of AZD1222 recipients who were seropositive at baseline. Spike-specific TCRs gained breadth and depth after people received two AZD1222 doses. Donors were mostly white British, more females; clonal diversity possibly underestimated. Repertoire samples came only from after the peak T cell response.

The specimen comprised peripheral blood, sampled 28 days after the second AZD1222 dose. The V call is TRBV10-3, the J call TRBJ2-1; the match to TRBD2 covers 8 bases. This receptor was obtained from an adult who received the AZD1222 COVID-19 vaccine. The CDR3 coding sequence is TGTGCCATCAGTGACCTCGGGACTAGCTCCTACAATGAGCAGTTCTTC. Protein sequence: CAISDLGTSSYNEQFF.